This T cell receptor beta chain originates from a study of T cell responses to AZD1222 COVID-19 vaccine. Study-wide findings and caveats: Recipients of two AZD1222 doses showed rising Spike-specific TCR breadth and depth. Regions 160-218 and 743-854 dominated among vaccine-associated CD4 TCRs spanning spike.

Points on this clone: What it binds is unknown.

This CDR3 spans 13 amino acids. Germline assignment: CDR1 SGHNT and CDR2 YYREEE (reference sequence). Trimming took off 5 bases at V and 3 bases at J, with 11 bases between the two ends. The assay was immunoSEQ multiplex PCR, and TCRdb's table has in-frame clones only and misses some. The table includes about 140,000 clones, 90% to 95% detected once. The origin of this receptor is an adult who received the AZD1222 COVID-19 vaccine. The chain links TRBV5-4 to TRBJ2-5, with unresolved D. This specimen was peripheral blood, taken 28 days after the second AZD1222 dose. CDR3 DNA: TGTGCCAGCAGTTGGCAGGCCAAAGAGACCCAGTACTTC. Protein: CASSWQAKETQYF.